Each of the 29 T cell receptor beta chains below was sequenced from the same sample in a study of OX40 agonist ivuxolimab in advanced cancers. Libraries were prepared by immunoSEQ multiplex PCR; TCRdb keeps only in-frame clonotypes and omits some of them. The sample includes fewer than 90,000 clones, about 85% of them seen just once. Sequenced here: CD4+ or CD8+ T cells sorted from blood, sampled in a trial of the OX40 agonist ivuxolimab. The origin of the receptors is an adult with an advanced solid tumor such as melanoma, head and neck, liver or kidney cancer.

This chain uses TRBV18 with TRBJ2-7; D is undetermined. V dropped 1 base and J dropped 3 bases, with 4 bases sitting between them. The CDR3 spans 12 residues. Looked up from germline, CDR1 is KGHSH and CDR2 is LQKENI. CDR3 in amino acids: CASSPRLYEQYF. The CDR3 bases are TGTGCCAGCTCACCACGTCTCTACGAGCAGTACTTC. Combining the CDR3 with reference TRBV18 and TRBJ2-7 gives the whole variable domain NAGVMQNPRHLVRRRGQEARLRCSPMKGHSHVYWYRQLPEEGLKFMVYLQKENIIDESGMPKERFSAEFPKEGPSILRIQQVVRGDSAAYFCASSPRLYEQYFGPGTRLTVT.

The chain combines TRBV10-3 with TRBJ2-3; D is unresolved. The CDR3 extends over 12 amino acids. Germline V lookup: CDR1 ENHRY, CDR2 SYGVKD. Trimming pared 2 bases from V and 0 bases from J, leaving 0 bases between. The CDR3 DNA is TGTGCCATCAGTGAGAGCACAGATACGCAGTATTTT. Translated, it gives CAISESTDTQYF.

The chain combines TRBV4-2 with TRBJ2-7; 11 bases are a match to TRBD2. The CDR3 length is 18 residues. V was pared by 0 bases and J by 5 bases, with 12 bases of the junction left unmatched. Germline CDR1 is LGHNA and CDR2 is YNFKEQ. This CDR3 reads CASSQDGLAGGGADEQYF. CDR3 nucleotide sequence: TGTGCCAGCAGCCAAGACGGACTAGCGGGTGGGGGCGCGGACGAGCAGTACTTC.

The chain couples TRBV7-9 to TRBJ1-1; D might be TRBD1 (5 bases). CDR1 is SEHNR and CDR2 is FQNEAQ in the germline V gene (reference sequence). V was cut by 1 base and J by 5 bases, with 14 bases left in between. The CDR3 has 15 amino acids. CDR3 nucleotides: TGTGCCAGCAGCTTAGGAGGGGCCGGGGGGACTGAAGCTTTCTTT. The encoded protein is CASSLGGAGGTEAFF.

The V gene is TRBV5-4, the J gene TRBJ2-7, with TRBD1 matching over 7 bases. The CDR3 runs to 15 residues. CDR1 and CDR2 from the germline V gene are SGHNT and YYREEE (reference sequence). V trimming: 2 bases; J trimming: 6 bases; junction bases outside the gene matches: 11. The DNA for the CDR3 is TGTGCCAGCAGCTTAGCCGGGACAGTGGGCCGCGAGCAGTACTTC. It specifies CASSLAGTVGREQYF.

This clone was seen a few times. The rearrangement joins TRBV11-3 to TRBJ1-3; the match to TRBD1 covers 8 bases. This CDR3 has 17 residues. CDR1 and CDR2 from the germline V gene are SGHNT and YENEEA. Losses at the gene ends were 2 bases for V and 5 bases for J; bases not matched to a gene: 11. The CDR3, as DNA: TGTGCCAGCAGCTTAACCGCCGGACAGGGAGCTAGAAACACCATATATTTT. Translated: CASSLTAGQGARNTIYF.

The chain couples TRBV6-6 to TRBJ2-1; maybe TRBD2 (6 bases). V lost 0 bases and J lost 0, with 9 bases in between. This CDR3 spans 16 amino acids. CDR1 is MNHNY, CDR2 SVGAGI, per germline (reference sequence). CDR3 sequence: CASSYSGGSSYNEQFF. Written as DNA, the CDR3 is TGTGCCAGCAGTTACTCTGGGGGGAGCTCCTACAATGAGCAGTTCTTC.

The chain recombines TRBV11-2 with TRBJ2-5, with D tentatively TRBD1 (5 bases). The CDR3 runs to 13 residues. Germline loops: CDR1 SGHAT, CDR2 FQNNGV. Trimming stripped 3 bases from V and 2 bases from J, with 7 bases between. This chain's CDR3 is CASSFDRQETQYF. CDR3 DNA sequence: TGTGCCAGCAGCTTTGACAGACAAGAGACCCAGTACTTC.

This clone was seen more than once but under ten times. The chain has TRBV5-1 and TRBJ1-3, with no clear D. The germline V and J ends were trimmed by 0 bases and 11 bases, with 15 bases remaining between them. This CDR3 contains 14 residues. Looked up from germline, CDR1 is SGHRS and CDR2 is YFSETQ. DNA for the CDR3: TGCGCCAGCAGCTTGGCAGGAATGAGAAGCGCCATATATTTT. Its translation: CASSLAGMRSAIYF.

This chain's CDR3 is CASSGPKVGKLFF. The CDR3 DNA reads as TGTGCCAGCAGCGGTCCCAAGGTGGGAAAACTGTTTTTT. The chain uses TRBV7-2 and TRBJ1-4, with D unclear. The germline V gene encodes CDR1 SGHTA and CDR2 FQGNSA. The CDR3 loop spans 13 amino acids. Trimming took 5 bases from V and 10 from J, leaving 14 bases between them.

This chain joins TRBV19 and TRBJ2-5; 11 bases line up with TRBD2. The trim removed 1 base at V and 1 base at J, leaving 5 bases unmatched. The length of the CDR3 is 17 residues. Germline loops: CDR1 LNHDA, CDR2 SQIVND (reference sequence). The CDR3 region is CASSIGRLAGSQETQYF. The DNA of the CDR3 is TGTGCCAGTAGTATAGGGAGACTAGCGGGGAGCCAAGAGACCCAGTACTTC.

The rearrangement uses TRBV28 and TRBJ2-1; D call uncertain. V was shortened by 5 bases and J by 0 bases, with 26 bases between the two germline ends. The CDR3 runs to 20 residues. Germline V gene lookup returns CDR1 MDHEN and CDR2 SYDVKM. In nucleotides, the CDR3 is TGTGCCAGCAGTCGGAGTCAGTACCGCCGCACACGAAGCTCCTACAATGAGCAGTTCTTC. Protein sequence: CASSRSQYRRTRSSYNEQFF. Full variable domain (missing parts from reference TRBV28 and TRBJ2-1): DVKVTQSSRYLVKRTGEKVFLECVQDMDHENMFWYRQDPGLGLRLIYFSYDVKMKEKGDIPEGYSVSREKKERFSLILESASTNQTSMYLCASSRSQYRRTRSSYNEQFFGPGTRLTVL.

This chain links TRBV27 with TRBJ1-6; 9 positions agree with TRBD1. The CDR3 length is 15 residues. Germline CDR1 reads MNHEY; CDR2 reads SMNVEV (reference sequence). The CDR3 sequence is CSYHGGGQGNSPLHF. The CDR3 region has the DNA TGTTCTTACCACGGGGGGGGACAGGGCAATTCACCCCTCCACTTT.

This chain uses TRBV4-2 with TRBJ1-1; D gene uncertain. This CDR3 has 19 residues. V lost 4 bases, J lost 0 bases, and 24 bases lay in between. Looked up from germline, CDR1 is LGHNA and CDR2 is YNFKEQ. The CDR3 DNA reads TGTGCCAGCAGCCTAAATACCCTCCACCCGGGGAAGATGAACACTGAAGCTTTCTTT. This sequence encodes CASSLNTLHPGKMNTEAFF.

V usage is TRBV7-9 and J usage is TRBJ2-1, with 7 bases aligning to TRBD2. V shed 5 bases, J shed 1 base, and the junction held 8 bases outside the gene matches. Germline CDR1 and CDR2: SEHNR and FQNEAQ (reference sequence). This CDR3 is 16 amino acids long. The CDR3 reads CASSPRLALSYNEQFF. CDR3 coding DNA: TGTGCCAGCAGCCCTAGACTAGCCTTATCCTACAATGAGCAGTTCTTC.

The chain uses TRBV11-3 and TRBJ2-1, with 7 bases lining up with TRBD1. Germline V lookup: CDR1 SGHNT, CDR2 YENEEA. J lost 6 bases, V lost 3 bases, and 8 bases had no gene match. This CDR3 comprises 15 residues. This CDR3 is CASSFDSDRANEQFF. The CDR3 nucleotides read TGTGCCAGCAGCTTCGACTCTGACAGGGCCAATGAGCAGTTCTTC.

V is TRBV7-2 and J is TRBJ1-1; D might be TRBD1 (5 bases). This CDR3 contains 13 residues. Trimming cost V 4 bases and J 8 bases, with 14 bases left between them. From germline, CDR1 is SGHTA and CDR2 FQGNSA. CDR3 sequence (DNA): TGTGCCAGCAGCTCTACAGGCTATAACGAAGCTTTCTTT. As protein: CASSSTGYNEAFF.

This sequence joins TRBV19 and TRBJ2-7; possible D gene TRBD2, 5 bases. V was cut by 4 bases and J by 2 bases, with 12 bases left in between. The germline CDR1 and CDR2 sequences are LNHDA and SQIVND (reference sequence). The CDR3 loop spans 14 amino acids. The CDR3 protein is CASSKSAGTYEQYF. Written as DNA, the CDR3 is TGTGCCAGTAGTAAATCTGCCGGGACCTACGAGCAGTACTTC.

The genes are TRBV11-2 and TRBJ2-7; no clear D. Germline-derived CDR1 and CDR2 are SGHAT and FQNNGV. The CDR3 length is 14 residues. V was trimmed by 2 bases and J by 4 bases, leaving 12 bases between them. CDR3 sequence (DNA): TGTGCCAGCAGCTTACGAGAGATCCGTTACGAGCAGTACTTC. It specifies CASSLREIRYEQYF.

The chain carries TRBV12-5 and TRBJ2-3, with TRBD2 as a possible D gene (7 bases). Per germline, CDR1 LGHNT and CDR2 FRNRAP. This CDR3 is 18 amino acids long. V dropped 0 bases and J dropped 0 bases, with 16 bases sitting between them. In DNA, the CDR3 is TGTGCTAGTGGTTTGGTATTTAAAGGGGGGGTGAGCACAGATACGCAGTATTTT. It yields the protein CASGLVFKGGVSTDTQYF.

This clone was seen only a few times. The rearrangement uses TRBV10-3 and TRBJ1-3, with D perhaps TRBD1 (6 bases). The CDR3 runs to 17 residues. The V gene lost 6 bases and the J gene lost 0 bases, with 18 bases spanning the gap. CDR1 and CDR2 from the germline V gene are ENHRY and SYGVKD. CDR3 nucleotide sequence: TGTGCCATCAGAGAGCTCAGGGGTTCTTCCTCTGGAAACACCATATATTTT. Encoded protein: CAIRELRGSSSGNTIYF.

The J gene is TRBJ1-4, the V gene TRBV9, with a possible D match to TRBD1 (6 bases). The CDR3 is made up of 15 amino acids. Trimming removed 3 bases at V and 2 bases at J, with 11 bases between. Germline lookup yields CDR1 SGDLS and CDR2 YYNGEE. The CDR3, as DNA: TGTGCCAGCAGCGCAACAGGGAACACTAATGAAAAACTGTTTTTT. Translating gives CASSATGNTNEKLFF.

This clone was picked up one time. This chain joins TRBV6-5 and TRBJ2-7, with 9 bases that match TRBD1. J was trimmed by 3 bases and V by 7 bases; bases with no gene match: 7. Germline values: CDR1 MNHEY, CDR2 SVGAGI. The CDR3 loop spans 14 amino acids. The CDR3 coding sequence is TGTGCCAGCACCCCGGGACAGGGAATCTACGAGCAGTACTTC. The encoded protein is CASTPGQGIYEQYF.

V gene TRBV14 combines with J gene TRBJ1-1; no clear D gene. This CDR3 is built from 17 residues. V lost 0 bases to trimming and J lost 1 base, with 15 bases between them. Germline V gives CDR1 SGHDN, CDR2 FVKESK. The CDR3 bases are TGTGCCAGCAGCCAAGAGTTGGCGCGGGGAGGGAACACTGAAGCTTTCTTT. Translated: CASSQELARGGNTEAFF.

J is TRBJ1-2 and V is TRBV5-1; no firm D call. Germline CDR1 and CDR2: SGHRS and YFSETQ. With 0 bases removed from V and 3 bases from J, the gap between germline ends came to 9 bases. There are 14 residues in the CDR3. CDR3 region: CASSLGPDYYGYTF. The DNA for the CDR3 is TGCGCCAGCAGCTTGGGGCCGGACTACTATGGCTACACCTTC.

The J gene is TRBJ2-1, the V gene TRBV29-1; D may be TRBD1 (6 bases). V was cut by 6 bases and J by 3 bases, with 15 bases left in between. Germline V gene lookup returns CDR1 SQVTM and CDR2 ANQGSEA. The CDR3 covers 14 residues. The CDR3, as DNA: TGCAGCGTCCTTCAGGGGTTTGACTACAATGAGCAGTTCTTC. Translation: CSVLQGFDYNEQFF.

The V and J genes are TRBV19 and TRBJ1-1; 10 bases align to TRBD1. The CDR3 is 13 residues long. The germline V gene has CDR1 LNHDA and CDR2 SQIVND (reference sequence). Losses at the gene ends were 7 bases for V and 6 bases for J; bases not matched to a gene: 5. This CDR3 is CASTGQGVPEAFF. DNA for the CDR3: TGTGCCAGTACCGGACAGGGGGTGCCTGAAGCTTTCTTT.

Only a few counts were recorded for this clone. The chain joins TRBV19 to TRBJ2-7; 10 bases map to TRBD2. CDR3 length: 16 amino acids. Per the germline V gene, CDR1 is LNHDA and CDR2 is SQIVND (reference sequence). Unmatched junction bases numbered 10, after V lost 6 bases and J lost 2 bases. Here the CDR3 reads CASSTLEAGGPYEQYF. The CDR3 DNA follows: TGTGCCAGTAGCACGCTTGAAGCGGGAGGGCCCTACGAGCAGTACTTC.

The rearrangement joins TRBV5-8 to TRBJ1-1, with 7 bases fitting TRBD1. CDR1 and CDR2 (germline): SGHTS, YDEGEE. Trimming cost V 4 bases and J 3 bases; bases outside gene matches: 6. The CDR3 runs 14 residues. DNA of the CDR3: TGTGCCAGCAGCCTGGACGACAGGGACACTGAAGCTTTCTTT. Translated: CASSLDDRDTEAFF.